These T cell receptor beta chains were read from a single sample in a study of blood T cell repertoires in COVID-19. The assay was immunoSEQ multiplex PCR, and TCRdb's table has in-frame clones only and misses some. The sample includes some 73,000 clones, 80% to 90% seen only once; the top ten take approximately 6.3%. Material for sequencing was peripheral blood. The receptors were gathered from a man older than 75 with COVID-19, enrolled during active disease. CDR3s include the opening cysteine and the closing phenylalanine or tryptophan. D genes are given only for firm matches. Size tells how often a clone was seen (once, few, many) or the class of an expanded clone, and some rows leave it out.

TRBV5-1	-	TRBJ2-3	-	CASSLQGTDTQYF	TGCGCCAGCAGCTTGCAGGGCACAGATACGCAGTATTTT
TRBV13	-	TRBJ1-6	few	CASSLGGRASPLHF	TGTGCCAGCAGCTTAGGCGGCAGGGCTTCACCCCTCCACTTT
TRBV27	-	TRBJ1-5	-	CASSRKPPREGYSNQPQHF	TGTGCCAGCAGCCGTAAACCCCCCCGGGAGGGCTATAGCAATCAGCCCCAGCATTTT
TRBV6-6	TRBD1	TRBJ1-2	few	CASTPGQNYGYTF	TGTGCCAGCACCCCGGGACAGAACTATGGCTACACCTTC
TRBV19	TRBD1	TRBJ1-2	-	CASSPTGWNGYTF	TGTGCCAGTAGCCCGACAGGGTGGAATGGCTACACCTTC
TRBV6-1	-	TRBJ1-4	-	CASSEGPSKLFF	TGTGCCAGCAGCGAAGGGCCCTCAAAACTGTTTTTT
TRBV13	-	TRBJ1-2	-	CASSQERGDYGYTF	TGTGCCAGCAGCCAAGAGCGGGGAGACTATGGCTACACCTTC
TRBV24-1	TRBD1	TRBJ1-4	-	CATSDPRTGGGEKLFF	TGTGCCACCAGTGATCCAAGGACAGGGGGAGGCGAAAAACTGTTTTTT
TRBV28	-	TRBJ1-4	-	CASRRATNEKLFF	TGTGCCAGCAGGAGAGCAACTAATGAAAAACTGTTTTTT
TRBV3-1/TRBV3-2	-	TRBJ2-3	once	CASSQDPPGLGLTDTQYF	TGTGCCAGCAGCCAAGATCCCCCGGGTTTAGGTTTGACAGATACGCAGTATTTT
TRBV5-1	TRBD1	TRBJ2-1	-	CASSLATGDEQFF	TGCGCCAGCAGCCTAGCTACAGGGGATGAGCAGTTCTTC
TRBV4-2	TRBD1	TRBJ1-2	-	CASSQDVTTGGTYGYTF	TGTGCCAGCAGCCAAGACGTAACAACAGGGGGCACCTATGGCTACACCTTC
TRBV6-2/TRBV6-3	-	TRBJ1-5	-	CASSWGLGNQPQHF	TGTGCCAGCAGTTGGGGACTGGGCAATCAGCCCCAGCATTTT
TRBV7-2	-	TRBJ1-4	-	CASSHRVGEGGEKLFF	TGTGCCAGCAGCCACCGGGTGGGGGAGGGAGGTGAAAAACTGTTTTTT
TRBV9	TRBD1	TRBJ1-2	-	CASSVGTGGIGYTF	TGTGCCAGCAGCGTAGGGACAGGGGGGATCGGCTACACCTTC
TRBV9	-	TRBJ2-3	-	CASSIQARTDTQYF	TGTGCCAGCAGCATACAGGCTCGCACAGATACGCAGTATTTT
TRBV2	-	TRBJ2-3	-	CASNLQGSTDTQYF	TGTGCCAGCAACCTGCAGGGTTCCACAGATACGCAGTATTTT
TRBV6-6	TRBD1	TRBJ2-7	-	CASSSRTGYYEQYF	TGTGCCAGCAGCTCCAGGACAGGATACTACGAGCAGTACTTC
TRBV23-1	TRBD1	TRBJ2-3	-	CASSQSNRGPQYF	TGCGCCAGCAGTCAATCTAACAGGGGGCCGCAGTATTTT
TRBV5-8	-	TRBJ1-2	-	CASSLDVGAYGYTF	TGTGCCAGCAGTTTGGATGTGGGGGCCTATGGCTACACCTTC
TRBV2	TRBD1	TRBJ1-4	-	CASSPGTGFNEKLFF	TGTGCCAGCAGTCCCGGGACAGGGTTTAATGAAAAACTGTTTTTT
TRBV7-9	-	TRBJ2-1	-	CASSPLSNEQFF	TGTGCCAGCAGCCCACTGTCCAATGAGCAGTTCTTC
TRBV7-6	-	TRBJ1-6	-	CASRTDGSSPLHF	TGTGCCAGCAGGACAGATGGTAGTTCACCCCTCCACTTT
TRBV2	-	TRBJ1-5	once	CASRSLNQPQHF	TGTGCCAGCAGGTCCCTAAATCAGCCCCAGCATTTT
TRBV5-4	-	TRBJ1-6	-	CASSLDLQANSPLHF	TGTGCCAGCAGCTTGGATTTACAGGCGAATTCACCCCTCCACTTT
TRBV7-9	-	TRBJ1-2	-	CASSPRAGQSGYTF	TGTGCCAGCAGCCCTAGGGCAGGGCAAAGTGGCTACACCTTC
TRBV11-3	TRBD1	TRBJ1-4	-	CASSSRQGINEKLFF	TGTGCCAGCAGCTCGCGACAGGGGATTAATGAAAAACTGTTTTTT
TRBV7-2	TRBD1	TRBJ2-3	-	CASRWTGSGTDTQYF	TGTGCCAGCAGATGGACAGGGTCGGGCACAGATACGCAGTATTTT